This T cell receptor beta chain was profiled in a study of T cell repertoires in cytomegalovirus infection. The wider study: CMV infection and matching HLA type were both indicated by public TCR beta signatures. Whole-study findings and limits: The ex vivo response was dominated by HLA-C-restricted CMV-specific TCR beta clonotypes. Cumulative frequency (of public TCR beta family members) identified carriers of CMV plus the relevant HLA.

Using its own MiXCR run on the reads, TCRdb lists one record per CDR3 protein. The data show roughly 500,000 distinct CDR3 sequences, with 16% seen just once and more than 20% held by the top ten. This clonotype was recorded a few times. Its specificity is not known. The germline V gene encodes CDR1 DFQATT and CDR2 SNEGSKA (reference sequence). V gave up 0 bases and J gave up 3 bases, with 12 bases separating them. The CDR3 is 14 residues long. The sample was CD8+ T cells from PBMCs. The chain recombines TRBV20-1 with TRBJ2-7; weak D call: TRBD2 (5 bases). The clonotype comes from a human donor in good health (CMV status not recorded). Some clones in this sample may be carry-over from other donors' samples. The CDR3, as DNA: TGCAGTGCTAGAGATCGGACTGCCGTCTACGAGCAGTACTTC. Its protein product is CSARDRTAVYEQYF.